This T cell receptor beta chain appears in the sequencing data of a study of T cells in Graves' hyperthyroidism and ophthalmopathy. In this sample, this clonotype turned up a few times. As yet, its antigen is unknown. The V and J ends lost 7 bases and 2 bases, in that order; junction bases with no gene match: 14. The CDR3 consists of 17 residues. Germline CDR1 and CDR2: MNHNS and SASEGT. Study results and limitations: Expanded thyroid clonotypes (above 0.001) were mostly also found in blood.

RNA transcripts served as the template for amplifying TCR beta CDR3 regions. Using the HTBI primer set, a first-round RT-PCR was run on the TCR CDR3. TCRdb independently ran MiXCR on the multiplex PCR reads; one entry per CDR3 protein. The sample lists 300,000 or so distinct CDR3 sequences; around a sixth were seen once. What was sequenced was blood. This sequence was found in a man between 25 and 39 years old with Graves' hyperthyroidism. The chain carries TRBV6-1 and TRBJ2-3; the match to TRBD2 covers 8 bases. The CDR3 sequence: CASTAPEAGDDTDTQYF. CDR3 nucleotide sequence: TGTGCCAGCACTGCACCTGAAGCGGGAGATGACACAGATACGCAGTATTTT.